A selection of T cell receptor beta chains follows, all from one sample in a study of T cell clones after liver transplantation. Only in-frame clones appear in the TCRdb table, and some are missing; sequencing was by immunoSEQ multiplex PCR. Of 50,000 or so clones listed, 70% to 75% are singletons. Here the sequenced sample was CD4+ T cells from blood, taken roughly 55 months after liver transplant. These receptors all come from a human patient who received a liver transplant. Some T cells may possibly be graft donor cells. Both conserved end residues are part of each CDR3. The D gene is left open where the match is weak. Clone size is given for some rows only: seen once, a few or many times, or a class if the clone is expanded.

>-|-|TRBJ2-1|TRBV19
TGTGCCAGTAGTATCGGGGCCGAAGTACACAATGAGCAGTTCTTC
CASSIGAEVHNEQFF
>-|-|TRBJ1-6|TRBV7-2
TGTGCCAGCAGCCCATCCGGACAGAGCTCCTATAATTCACCCCTCCACTTT
CASSPSGQSSYNSPLHF
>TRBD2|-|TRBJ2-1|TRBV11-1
TGTGCCAGCAGCTTAGGACTAGCGGGCCTCAATGAGCAGTTCTTC
CASSLGLAGLNEQFF
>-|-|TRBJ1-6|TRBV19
TGTGCCAGTAGTATCGGACAGCACTTCTATTCACCCCTCCACTTT
CASSIGQHFYSPLHF
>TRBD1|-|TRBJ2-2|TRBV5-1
TGCGCCAGCAGCCCGGGACAGGGTGGTTCCGGGGAGCTGTTTTTT
CASSPGQGGSGELFF
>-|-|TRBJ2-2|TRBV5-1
TGCGCCAGCAGCAAGGACACATACACCGGGGAGCTGTTTTTT
CASSKDTYTGELFF
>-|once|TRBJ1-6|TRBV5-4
TGTGCCAGCAGCATAGAAACCTCTTCACCCCTCCACTTT
CASSIETSSPLHF
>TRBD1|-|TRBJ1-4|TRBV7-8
TGTGCCAGCACTTGGCAGGGGGCAGCAACTAATGAAAAACTGTTTTTT
CASTWQGAATNEKLFF
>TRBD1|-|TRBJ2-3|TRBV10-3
TGTGCCATCAGGCAGGGGGCCGAAGATACGCAGTATTTT
CAIRQGAEDTQYF
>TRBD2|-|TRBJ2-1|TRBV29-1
TGCAGCGTTGAAGAGGGGGGACTAGCGGACCCCAATGAGCAGTTCTTC
CSVEEGGLADPNEQFF
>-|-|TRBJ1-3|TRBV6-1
TGTGCCAGCATGTACAGCTCTGGAAACACCATATATTTT
CASMYSSGNTIYF
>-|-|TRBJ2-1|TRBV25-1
TGTGCCAGCAGCCGAGGAGGATACAATGAGCAGTTCTTC
CASSRGGYNEQFF
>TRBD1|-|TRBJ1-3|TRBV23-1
TGCGCCAGCAGTCCAAGGGGGCAAGGGATCTCTGGAAACACCATATATTTT
CASSPRGQGISGNTIYF
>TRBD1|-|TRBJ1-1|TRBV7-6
TGTGCCAGCAGCCCACAGACAGGGAGGACTGAAGCTTTCTTT
CASSPQTGRTEAFF
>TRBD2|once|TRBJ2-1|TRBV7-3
TGTGCCAGCAGCCAACGGACTAGCGGGGGGTCTGATGAGCAGTTCTTC
CASSQRTSGGSDEQFF
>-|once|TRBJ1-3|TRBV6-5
TGTGCCAGCAGTTACTCAGCGAATGGAAACACCATATATTTT
CASSYSANGNTIYF
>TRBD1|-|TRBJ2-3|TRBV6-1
TGTGCCAGCAGTGAAGCGATACAGGGGGCAGATACGCAGTATTTT
CASSEAIQGADTQYF
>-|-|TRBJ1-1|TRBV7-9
TGTGCCAGCACCAGTAGTAGGACTGAAGCTTTCTTT
CASTSSRTEAFF
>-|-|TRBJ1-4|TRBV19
TGTGCCAGTAGTCCAGGAGGGAGGAATGAAAAACTGTTTTTT
CASSPGGRNEKLFF
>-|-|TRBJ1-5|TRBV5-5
TGTGCCAGCAGCCCTTGGTACGATCAGCCCCAGCATTTT
CASSPWYDQPQHF
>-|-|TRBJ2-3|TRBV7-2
TGTGCCAGCAGCTTAGTTGGGACCCGTCGGACAGATACGCAGTATTTT
CASSLVGTRRTDTQYF
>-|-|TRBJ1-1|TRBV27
TGTGCCAGCAGTTTAGAGGGTCCTGGTAGGACTGAAGCTTTCTTT
CASSLEGPGRTEAFF
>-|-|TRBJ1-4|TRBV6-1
TGTGCCAGCAGTGTCGTCGACAGGATCCTGTTTTTT
CASSVVDRILFF
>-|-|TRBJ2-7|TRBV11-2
TGTGCCAGCAGCTCCGGCCGGGGATATGGAGAGCAGTACTTC
CASSSGRGYGEQYF
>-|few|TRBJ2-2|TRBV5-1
TGCGCCAGCAGCTACGAGGCGGGACCCTCCGCCGGGGAGCTGTTTTTT
CASSYEAGPSAGELFF
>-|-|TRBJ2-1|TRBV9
TGTGCCAGCAGCGCCGACGAGTACAATGAGCAGTTCTTC
CASSADEYNEQFF
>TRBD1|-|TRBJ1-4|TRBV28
TGTGCCAGCAGTCAGGGGGGGCCTAATGAAAAACTGTTTTTT
CASSQGGPNEKLFF
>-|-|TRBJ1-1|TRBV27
TGTGCCAGCAGTCAATACGCGGGGCAGACGACTGAAGCTTTCTTT
CASSQYAGQTTEAFF
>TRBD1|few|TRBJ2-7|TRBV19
TGTGCCAGTAGTCCGGGACAGGGGAGCAAGCAGTACTTC
CASSPGQGSKQYF
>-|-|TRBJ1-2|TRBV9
TGTGCCAGCAGCCCAACCCCCCGGGGGCACGGCTATGGCTACACCTTC
CASSPTPRGHGYGYTF
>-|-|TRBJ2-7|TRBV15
TGTGCCACCAGCAGACGAGACTCCGCCTACGAGCAGTACTTC
CATSRRDSAYEQYF
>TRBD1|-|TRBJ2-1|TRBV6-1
TGTGCCAGCAGTGATCGGACAGGGGGCTACAATGAGCAGTTCTTC
CASSDRTGGYNEQFF
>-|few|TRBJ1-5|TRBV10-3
TGTGCCATCAGTGAGTCGGCAGGAGAGCAGCCCCAGCATTTT
CAISESAGEQPQHF
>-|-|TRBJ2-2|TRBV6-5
TGTGCCAGCAGTTACTCGGCAGGGATGCCCGGGGAGCTGTTTTTT
CASSYSAGMPGELFF